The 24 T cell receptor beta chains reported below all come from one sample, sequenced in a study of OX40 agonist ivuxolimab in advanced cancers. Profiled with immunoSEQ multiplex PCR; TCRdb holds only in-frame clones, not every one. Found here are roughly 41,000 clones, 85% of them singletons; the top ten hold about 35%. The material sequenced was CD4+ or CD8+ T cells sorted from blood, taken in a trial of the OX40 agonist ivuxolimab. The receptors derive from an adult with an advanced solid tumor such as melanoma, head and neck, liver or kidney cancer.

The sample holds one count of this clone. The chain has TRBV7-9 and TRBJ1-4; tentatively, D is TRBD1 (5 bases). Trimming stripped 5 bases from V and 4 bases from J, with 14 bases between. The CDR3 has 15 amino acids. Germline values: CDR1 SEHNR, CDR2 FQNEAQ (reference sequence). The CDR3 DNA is TGTGCCAGCAGCGGGTGGAAGGGGATTAATGAAAAACTGTTTTTT. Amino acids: CASSGWKGINEKLFF.

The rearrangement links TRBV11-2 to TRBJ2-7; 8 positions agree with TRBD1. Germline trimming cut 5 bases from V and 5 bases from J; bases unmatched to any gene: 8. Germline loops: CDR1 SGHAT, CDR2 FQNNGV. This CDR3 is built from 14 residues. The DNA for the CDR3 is TGTGCCAGCAGCACCCGGACAGGGCACGACGAGCAGTACTTC. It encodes CASSTRTGHDEQYF.

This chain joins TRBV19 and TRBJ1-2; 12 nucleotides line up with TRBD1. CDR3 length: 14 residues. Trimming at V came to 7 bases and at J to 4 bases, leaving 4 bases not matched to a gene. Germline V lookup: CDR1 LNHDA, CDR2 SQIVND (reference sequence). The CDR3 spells CASTGTGGVYGYTF. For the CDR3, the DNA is TGTGCCAGTACCGGGACAGGGGGCGTCTATGGCTACACCTTC.

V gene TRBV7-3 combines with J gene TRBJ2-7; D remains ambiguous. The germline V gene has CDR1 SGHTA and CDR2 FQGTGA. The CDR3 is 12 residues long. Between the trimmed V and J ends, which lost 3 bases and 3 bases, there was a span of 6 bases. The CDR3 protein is CASSFLVYEQYF. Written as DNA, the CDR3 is TGTGCCAGCAGCTTCCTGGTCTACGAGCAGTACTTC.

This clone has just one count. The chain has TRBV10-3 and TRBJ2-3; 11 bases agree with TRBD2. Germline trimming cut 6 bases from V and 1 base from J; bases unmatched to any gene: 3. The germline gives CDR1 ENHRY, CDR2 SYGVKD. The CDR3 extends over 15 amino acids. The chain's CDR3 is CAIRKGLAGTDTQYF. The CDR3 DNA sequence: TGTGCCATCAGAAAGGGACTAGCGGGCACAGATACGCAGTATTTT.

The CDR3 spells CASSLDNQPQHF. CDR3 DNA: TGTGCCAGCAGCTTGGACAATCAGCCCCAGCATTTT. The rearrangement links TRBV7-9 to TRBJ1-5, with D unclear. Germline-derived CDR1 and CDR2 are SEHNR and FQNEAQ (reference sequence). The CDR3 consists of 12 residues. Trimming took 3 bases from V and 3 from J, leaving 3 bases between them. The full variable domain, completed using reference TRBV7-9 and TRBJ1-5, is DTGVSQNPRHKITKRGQNVTFRCDPISEHNRLYWYRQTLGQGPEFLTYFQNEAQLEKSRLLSDRFSAERPKGSFSTLEIQRTEQGDSAMYLCASSLDNQPQHFGDGTRLSIL.

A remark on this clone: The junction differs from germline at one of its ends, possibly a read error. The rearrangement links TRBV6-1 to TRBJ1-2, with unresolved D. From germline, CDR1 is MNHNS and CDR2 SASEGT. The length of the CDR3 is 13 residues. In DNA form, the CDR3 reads TGTGCCAGCAGCCTGGACGGTTCCTATGGCCACACCTTC. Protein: CASSLDGSYGHTF.

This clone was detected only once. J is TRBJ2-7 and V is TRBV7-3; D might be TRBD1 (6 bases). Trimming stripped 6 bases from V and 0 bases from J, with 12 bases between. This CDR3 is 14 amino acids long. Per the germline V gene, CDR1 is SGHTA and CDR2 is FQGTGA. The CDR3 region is CASSYRTASYEQYF. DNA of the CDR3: TGTGCCAGCAGTTATAGGACAGCCTCCTACGAGCAGTACTTC. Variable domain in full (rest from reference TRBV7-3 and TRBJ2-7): GAGVSQTPSNKVTEKGKYVELRCDPISGHTALYWYRQSLGQGPEFLIYFQGTGAADDSGLPNDRFFAVRPEGSVSTLKIQRTERGDSAVYLCASSYRTASYEQYFGPGTRLTVT.

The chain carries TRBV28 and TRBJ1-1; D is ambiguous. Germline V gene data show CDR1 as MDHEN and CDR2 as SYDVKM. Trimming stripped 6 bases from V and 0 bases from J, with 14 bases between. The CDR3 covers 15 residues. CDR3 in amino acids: CASRPRKLMNTEAFF. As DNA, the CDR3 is TGTGCCAGCAGGCCGCGGAAGTTAATGAACACTGAAGCTTTCTTT.

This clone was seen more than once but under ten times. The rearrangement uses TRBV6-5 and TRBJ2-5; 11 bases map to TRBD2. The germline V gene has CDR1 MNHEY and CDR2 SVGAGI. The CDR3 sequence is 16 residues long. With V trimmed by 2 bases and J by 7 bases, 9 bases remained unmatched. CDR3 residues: CASSYPLTSGRPTQYF. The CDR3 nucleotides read TGTGCCAGCAGTTACCCGCTTACTAGCGGGAGACCGACCCAGTACTTC.

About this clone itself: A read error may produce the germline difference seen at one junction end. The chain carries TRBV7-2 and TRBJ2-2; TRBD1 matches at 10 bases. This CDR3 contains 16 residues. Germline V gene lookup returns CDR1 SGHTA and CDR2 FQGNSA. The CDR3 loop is CASSWSGQGNSGELFF. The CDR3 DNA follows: TGTGCCAGCAGCTGGTCGGGACAGGGGAACTCCGGGGAGCTGTTTTTT.

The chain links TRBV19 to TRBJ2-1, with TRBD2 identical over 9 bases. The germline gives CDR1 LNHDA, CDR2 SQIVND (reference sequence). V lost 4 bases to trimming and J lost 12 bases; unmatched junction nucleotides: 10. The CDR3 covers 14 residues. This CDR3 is CASSTGLAGIAQFF. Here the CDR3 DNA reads TGTGCCAGTAGTACGGGACTAGCAGGGATCGCGCAGTTCTTC.

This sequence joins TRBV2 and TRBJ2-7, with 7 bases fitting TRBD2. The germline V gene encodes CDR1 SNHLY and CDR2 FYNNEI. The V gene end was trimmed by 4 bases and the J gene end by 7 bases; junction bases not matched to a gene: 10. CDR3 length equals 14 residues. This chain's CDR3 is CASSAGGGVGEQYF. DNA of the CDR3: TGTGCCAGCAGTGCGGGGGGTGGCGTCGGGGAGCAGTACTTC. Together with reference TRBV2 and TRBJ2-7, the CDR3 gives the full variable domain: EPEVTQTPSHQVTQMGQEVILRCVPISNHLYFYWYRQILGQKVEFLVSFYNNEISEKSEIFDDQFSVERPDGSNFTLKIRSTKLEDSAMYFCASSAGGGVGEQYFGPGTRLTVT.

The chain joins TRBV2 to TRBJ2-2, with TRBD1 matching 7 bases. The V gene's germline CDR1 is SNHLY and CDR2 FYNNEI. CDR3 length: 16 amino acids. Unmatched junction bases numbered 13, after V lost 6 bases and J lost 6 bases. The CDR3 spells CASRIGQARKSGELFF. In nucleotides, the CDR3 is TGTGCCAGCAGGATCGGACAGGCCCGTAAGTCCGGGGAGCTGTTTTTT.

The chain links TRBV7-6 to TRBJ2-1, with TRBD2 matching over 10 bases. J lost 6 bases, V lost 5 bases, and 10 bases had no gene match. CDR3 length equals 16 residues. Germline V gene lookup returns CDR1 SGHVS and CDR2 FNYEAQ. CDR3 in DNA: TGTGCCAGCAGCCCGGAGGGACTAGCGTTGGCCAATGAGCAGTTCTTC. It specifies CASSPEGLALANEQFF.

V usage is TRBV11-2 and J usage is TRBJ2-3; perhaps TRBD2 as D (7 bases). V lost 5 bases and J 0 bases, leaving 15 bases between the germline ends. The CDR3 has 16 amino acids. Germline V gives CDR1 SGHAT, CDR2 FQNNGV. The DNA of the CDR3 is TGTGCCAGCAGCCGCCTGGGGGGGGCGAGCACAGATACGCAGTATTTT. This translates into CASSRLGGASTDTQYF.

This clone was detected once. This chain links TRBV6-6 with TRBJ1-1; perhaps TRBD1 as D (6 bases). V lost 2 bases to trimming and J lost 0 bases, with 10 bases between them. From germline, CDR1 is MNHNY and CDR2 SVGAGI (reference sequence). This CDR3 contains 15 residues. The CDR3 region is CASSYGGVVNTEAFF. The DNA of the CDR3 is TGTGCCAGCAGTTACGGGGGCGTAGTGAACACTGAAGCTTTCTTT.

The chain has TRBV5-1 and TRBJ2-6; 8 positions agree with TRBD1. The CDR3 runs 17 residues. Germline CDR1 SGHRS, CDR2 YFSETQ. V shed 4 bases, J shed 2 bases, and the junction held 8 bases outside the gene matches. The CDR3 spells CASSTGGQGAGANVLTF. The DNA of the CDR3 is TGCGCCAGCAGCACCGGAGGACAGGGAGCTGGGGCCAACGTCCTGACTTTC.

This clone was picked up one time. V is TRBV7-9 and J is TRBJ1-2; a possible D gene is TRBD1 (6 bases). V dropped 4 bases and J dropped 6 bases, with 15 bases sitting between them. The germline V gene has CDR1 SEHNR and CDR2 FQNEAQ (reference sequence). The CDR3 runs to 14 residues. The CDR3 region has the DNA TGTGCCAGCAGCTACCCTGGACAGAGGAATGGCTACACCTTC. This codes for CASSYPGQRNGYTF. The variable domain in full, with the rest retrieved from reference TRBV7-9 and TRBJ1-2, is DTGVSQNPRHKITKRGQNVTFRCDPISEHNRLYWYRQTLGQGPEFLTYFQNEAQLEKSRLLSDRFSAERPKGSFSTLEIQRTEQGDSAMYLCASSYPGQRNGYTFGSGTRLTVV.

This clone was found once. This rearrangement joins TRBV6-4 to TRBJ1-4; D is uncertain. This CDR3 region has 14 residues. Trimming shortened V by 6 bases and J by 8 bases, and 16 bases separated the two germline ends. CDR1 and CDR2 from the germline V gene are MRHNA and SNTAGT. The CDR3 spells CASRPPRTQEKLFF. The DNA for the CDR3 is TGTGCCAGCAGACCCCCTAGGACGCAGGAAAAACTGTTTTTT.

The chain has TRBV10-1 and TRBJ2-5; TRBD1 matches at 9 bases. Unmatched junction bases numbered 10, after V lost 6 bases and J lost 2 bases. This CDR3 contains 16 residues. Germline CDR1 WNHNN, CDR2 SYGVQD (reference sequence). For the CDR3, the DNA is TGCGCCAGCAGGGGCTCCGGGACAGGGCCTCAAGAGACCCAGTACTTC. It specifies CASRGSGTGPQETQYF.

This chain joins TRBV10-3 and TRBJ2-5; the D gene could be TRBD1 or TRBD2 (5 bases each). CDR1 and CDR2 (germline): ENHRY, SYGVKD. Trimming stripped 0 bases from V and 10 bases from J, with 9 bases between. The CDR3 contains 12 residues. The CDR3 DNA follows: TGTGCCATCAGTGAGTCGAGGGGTCTCCAGTACTTC. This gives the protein CAISESRGLQYF.

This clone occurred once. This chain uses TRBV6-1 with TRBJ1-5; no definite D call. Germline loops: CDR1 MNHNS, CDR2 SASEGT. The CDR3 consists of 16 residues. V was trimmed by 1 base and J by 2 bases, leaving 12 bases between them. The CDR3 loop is CASSEDLAAGNQPQHF. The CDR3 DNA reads TGTGCCAGCAGTGAAGATTTGGCAGCCGGCAATCAGCCCCAGCATTTT.

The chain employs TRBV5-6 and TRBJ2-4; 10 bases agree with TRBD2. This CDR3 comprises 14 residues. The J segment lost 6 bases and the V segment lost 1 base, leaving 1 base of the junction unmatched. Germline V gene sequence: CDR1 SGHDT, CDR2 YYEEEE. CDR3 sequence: CASSLIAGGNIQYF. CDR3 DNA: TGTGCCAGCAGCTTGATAGCGGGGGGAAACATTCAGTACTTC. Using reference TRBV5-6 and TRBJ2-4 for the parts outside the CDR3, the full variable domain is DAGVTQSPTHLIKTRGQQVTLRCSPKSGHDTVSWYQQALGQGPQFIFQYYEEEERQRGNFPDRFSGHQFPNYSSELNVNALLLGDSALYLCASSLIAGGNIQYFGAGTRLSVL.